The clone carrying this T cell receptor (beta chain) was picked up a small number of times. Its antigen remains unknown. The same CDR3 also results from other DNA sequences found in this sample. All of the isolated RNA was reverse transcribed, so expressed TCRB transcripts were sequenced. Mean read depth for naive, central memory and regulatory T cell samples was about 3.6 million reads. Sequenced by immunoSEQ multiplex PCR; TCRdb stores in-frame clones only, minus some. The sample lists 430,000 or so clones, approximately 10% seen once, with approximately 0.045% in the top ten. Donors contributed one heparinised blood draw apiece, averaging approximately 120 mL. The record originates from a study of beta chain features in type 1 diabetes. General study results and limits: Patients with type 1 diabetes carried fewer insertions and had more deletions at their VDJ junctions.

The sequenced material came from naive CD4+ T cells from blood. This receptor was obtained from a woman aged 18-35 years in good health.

Written as DNA, the CDR3 is TGTGCCAGCAGCTTAGGGGGCACAGATACGCAGTATTTT. This encodes CASSLGGTDTQYF. This chain uses TRBV7-9 with TRBJ2-3; no clear D gene. Per the germline V gene, CDR1 is SEHNR and CDR2 is FQNEAQ (reference sequence). The V end lost 1 base, the J end lost 1 base, and 3 bases lay between the germline ends. The CDR3 spans 13 residues.